The 11 T cell receptor beta chains in this list originate from one sample, sequenced in a study of Ad26.COV2.S vaccination and SARS-CoV-2 variants. Treatment reported: roughly 19 received Ad26.COV2.S at low or high dose, single or two shots; about 5 received placebo; per-sample allocation not given. Sampling was performed 63 days after the first vaccine or placebo injection. Using immunoSEQ multiplex PCR, the repertoire was profiled, and TCRdb retains in-frame clones only, with some absent. The sample shows over 250,000 clones, about 90% of them seen only once. This specimen was peripheral blood, taken in a trial of Ad26.COV2.S vaccine versus placebo. The receptors here all came from a person between 18 and 60 years old who received the Ad26.COV2.S COVID-19 vaccine or a placebo.

The CDR3 spells CASSRRLAGGTEAFF. The DNA for the CDR3 is TGCGCCAGCAGTAGACGCTTAGCAGGGGGCACTGAAGCTTTCTTT. The V call is TRBV10-2, the J call TRBJ1-1; 7 nucleotides match TRBD1. There are 15 residues in the CDR3. The germline V gene has CDR1 WSHSY and CDR2 SAAADI. The V gene end was trimmed by 5 bases and the J gene end by 4 bases; junction bases not matched to a gene: 10.

The chain links TRBV7-8 to TRBJ1-2; D gene ambiguous. Per the germline V gene, CDR1 is SGHVS and CDR2 is FQNEAQ. The CDR3 totals 15 residues. V was shortened by 1 base and J by 0 bases, with 9 bases between the two germline ends. The CDR3 is CASSLVTDPNYGYTF. The CDR3 nucleotides are TGTGCCAGCAGCTTAGTCACAGACCCTAACTATGGCTACACCTTC.

The chain joins TRBV3-1 (or the pseudogene TRBV3-2) to TRBJ1-4; TRBD1 is a possible D gene (5 bases). Germline V gene data show CDR1 as LGHDT and CDR2 as YNNKEL (reference sequence). The CDR3 totals 16 residues. V lost 6 bases and J lost 0, with 14 bases in between. The CDR3, as DNA: TGTGCCAGCAGTCACAGGAGTCTTGCAACTAATGAAAAACTGTTTTTT. Its translation: CASSHRSLATNEKLFF.

The rearrangement uses TRBV29-1 and TRBJ2-1, with unresolved D. Trimming removed 1 base at V and 4 bases at J, with 8 bases between. The germline V gene has CDR1 SQVTM and CDR2 ANQGSEA. The CDR3 has 13 residues. Written as DNA, the CDR3 is TGCAGCGTTGAAGTTGTCGCTTACAATGAGCAGTTCTTC. As protein: CSVEVVAYNEQFF.

V is TRBV2 and J is TRBJ2-3, with D hard to call. V was cut by 6 bases and J by 7 bases, with 11 bases left in between. CDR1 is SNHLY, CDR2 FYNNEI, per germline. The length of the CDR3 is 12 residues. The CDR3 nucleotides read TGTGCCAGCAGCCGACACTTTTATACGCAGTATTTT. Encoded protein: CASSRHFYTQYF.

The chain couples TRBV7-9 to TRBJ2-1; TRBD1 is a possible D gene (6 bases). The CDR3 contains 20 residues. CDR1 and CDR2 (germline): SEHNR, FQNEAQ (reference sequence). V was pared by 5 bases and J by 2 bases, with 28 bases between. DNA for the CDR3: TGTGCCAGCAGCACAACCAGGGGTCTAGCCCCCTCGAAACCCTACAATGAGCAGTTCTTC. Encoded protein: CASSTTRGLAPSKPYNEQFF. The variable domain in full, with the rest retrieved from reference TRBV7-9 and TRBJ2-1, is DTGVSQNPRHKITKRGQNVTFRCDPISEHNRLYWYRQTLGQGPEFLTYFQNEAQLEKSRLLSDRFSAERPKGSFSTLEIQRTEQGDSAMYLCASSTTRGLAPSKPYNEQFFGPGTRLTVL.

The rearrangement uses TRBV7-9 and TRBJ1-1, with D perhaps TRBD1 (5 bases). The CDR3 covers 17 residues. Germline assignment: CDR1 SEHNR and CDR2 FQNEAQ (reference sequence). The germline V and J ends were trimmed by 3 bases and 0 bases, with 17 bases remaining between them. This chain's CDR3 is CASSLDLSVGLNTEAFF. The CDR3 nucleotides are TGTGCCAGCAGCTTGGACCTGAGTGTGGGGCTGAACACTGAAGCTTTCTTT.

The rearrangement links TRBV9 to TRBJ1-3, with D perhaps TRBD1 (5 bases). Germline V gene lookup returns CDR1 SGDLS and CDR2 YYNGEE. There are 15 residues in the CDR3. The ends were cut back, 1 base at V and 2 bases at J, with 10 bases in the middle. CDR3 in amino acids: CASSVTAGPGNTIYF. CDR3 DNA sequence: TGTGCCAGCAGCGTAACGGCAGGGCCTGGAAACACCATATATTTT.

The chain carries TRBV7-3 and TRBJ1-5; 9 bases map to TRBD1. The trim removed 2 bases at V and 6 bases at J, leaving 11 bases unmatched. The CDR3 extends over 17 amino acids. CDR1 SGHTA and CDR2 FQGTGA come from the germline V gene. The CDR3 here is CASSLGNLDRGGQPQHF. DNA of the CDR3: TGTGCCAGCAGCTTAGGGAACTTGGACAGGGGTGGTCAGCCCCAGCATTTT. Variable domain in full (rest from reference TRBV7-3 and TRBJ1-5): GAGVSQTPSNKVTEKGKYVELRCDPISGHTALYWYRQSLGQGPEFLIYFQGTGAADDSGLPNDRFFAVRPEGSVSTLKIQRTERGDSAVYLCASSLGNLDRGGQPQHFGDGTRLSIL.

The rearrangement uses TRBV5-4 and TRBJ1-3; 8 bases map to TRBD1. From germline, CDR1 is SGHNT and CDR2 YYREEE (reference sequence). Trimming cost V 0 bases and J 4 bases; bases outside gene matches: 3. CDR3 length: 15 amino acids. The CDR3 loop reads CASSLGRDRGNTIYF. The DNA of the CDR3 is TGTGCCAGCAGCTTGGGCCGGGACAGGGGAAACACCATATATTTT.

A note on this clone: Other DNA sequences from this sample encode an identical CDR3 as well. V usage is TRBV5-1 and J usage is TRBJ2-3, with 10 bases identical to TRBD1. CDR1 and CDR2 (germline): SGHRS, YFSETQ. The CDR3 contains 16 residues. The trim removed 0 bases at V and 2 bases at J, leaving 3 bases unmatched. CDR3 in amino acids: CASSLGDRGSTDTQYF. DNA of the CDR3: TGCGCCAGCAGCTTGGGGGACAGGGGTTCCACAGATACGCAGTATTTT.